This TCR beta chain originates from a study of cytomegalovirus exposure and HLA in healthy donors. Researchers ran the PCR with 60 Vbeta and 13 Jbeta primers. Clones were read by immunoSEQ multiplex PCR, and TCRdb kept only the in-frame ones, dropping some. This sample has about 150,000 clones, with more than 60% found just once. Looked up from germline, CDR1 is SGHDT and CDR2 is YYEEEE. This CDR3 has 13 amino acids. V trimming: 4 bases; J trimming: 6 bases; junction bases outside the gene matches: 5. The sequence came from a woman aged 35 to 49 in good health and CMV-seronegative. Sequenced sample: PBMCs. V and J are TRBV5-6 and TRBJ1-2; 8 bases agree with TRBD1. The CDR3 reads CASSQQGVDGYTF. The CDR3 nucleotides read TGTGCCAGCAGCCAACAGGGGGTAGATGGCTACACCTTC.